The 16 T cell receptor beta chains in this list originate from one sample, sequenced in a study of blood T cells in healthy people across ages. A sample-barcoded 5' primer and a J-beta primer mix were used in a second PCR of about 6 to 12 cycles. TCRdb itself ran the 5' RACE reads through MiXCR, one entry per CDR3 protein. There are almost 800,000 distinct CDR3 sequences in the sample; 58% occur only once, and about 20% lies in the top ten. The specimen was blood. The source is a man aged 30-40 years in good health.

This chain uses TRBV6-5 with TRBJ1-1, with no clear D. Deletions cut 5 bases from V and 6 bases from J, with 7 bases between. This CDR3 comprises 11 residues. The V gene's germline CDR1 is MNHEY and CDR2 SVGAGI. CDR3 bases: TGTGCCAGCAGTACGGGAGCTGAAGCTTTCTTT. This codes for CASSTGAEAFF.

The chain combines TRBV7-9 with TRBJ2-2; 9 bases match TRBD2. V trimming: 5 bases; J trimming: 3 bases; junction bases outside the gene matches: 10. Germline CDR1 SEHNR, CDR2 FQNEAQ (reference sequence). The CDR3 sequence is 17 residues long. The CDR3 sequence is CASSAPLAGDDTGELFF. As DNA, the CDR3 is TGTGCCAGCAGCGCACCACTAGCGGGCGACGACACCGGGGAGCTGTTTTTT.

The rearrangement uses TRBV27 and TRBJ2-5, with 9 bases aligning to TRBD1. Losses at the gene ends were 5 bases for V and 11 bases for J; bases not matched to a gene: 15. Germline CDR1 and CDR2: MNHEY and SMNVEV (reference sequence). The CDR3 consists of 15 residues. CDR3 in DNA: TGTGCCAGCAGTACCTCCGGGACAGGGTTATGGGAGCAGTACTTC. Amino acid sequence: CASSTSGTGLWEQYF.

This clonotype was recorded a few times. V usage is TRBV3-1 and J usage is TRBJ2-4; TRBD1 might be the D (6 bases). V lost 5 bases and J 4 bases, leaving 12 bases between the germline ends. The CDR3 loop spans 14 amino acids. CDR1 and CDR2 from the germline V gene are LGHDT and YNNKEL (reference sequence). CDR3 sequence (DNA): TGTGCCAGCAGCTCGGAGGACAGAAAAAACATTCAGTACTTC. It translates to CASSSEDRKNIQYF.

This clonotype was recorded once. This chain connects TRBV9 to TRBJ2-1; 13 nucleotides agree with TRBD2. V lost 4 bases to trimming and J lost 8 bases; unmatched junction nucleotides: 9. The CDR3 totals 16 residues. The germline V gene encodes CDR1 SGDLS and CDR2 YYNGEE. The CDR3 spells CASSPGTSGIIDEQFF. The DNA of the CDR3 is TGTGCCAGCAGCCCAGGGACTAGCGGGATCATAGATGAGCAGTTCTTC.

This chain uses TRBV5-1 with TRBJ2-1; weak D call: TRBD2 (5 bases). V lost 2 bases and J 5 bases, leaving 8 bases between the germline ends. Germline CDR1 reads SGHRS; CDR2 reads YFSETQ. The CDR3 consists of 13 residues. CDR3 DNA sequence: TGCGCCAGCAGCTTCCTAGCCAACAATGAGCAGTTCTTC. Amino acid sequence: CASSFLANNEQFF. The whole variable domain, filled in from reference TRBV5-1 and TRBJ2-1, reads KAGVTQTPRYLIKTRGQQVTLSCSPISGHRSVSWYQQTPGQGLQFLFEYFSETQRNKGNFPGRFSGRQFSNSRSEMNVSTLELGDSALYLCASSFLANNEQFFGPGTRLTVL.

This rearrangement joins TRBV2 to TRBJ2-7, with 8 bases identical to TRBD2. V trimming: 6 bases; J trimming: 5 bases; junction bases outside the gene matches: 12. CDR1 is SNHLY and CDR2 is FYNNEI in the germline V gene. The CDR3 has 15 amino acids. The CDR3 loop is CASRRVPGTRNEQYF. The CDR3, as DNA: TGTGCCAGCAGGCGGGTCCCTGGGACTAGGAACGAGCAGTACTTC.

Only one count was recorded for this clonotype. CDR3 DNA: TGTGCCACCAATAGAGGACTAGTCGGAGCCAATACGCAGTATTTT. It yields the protein CATNRGLVGANTQYF. The J gene is TRBJ2-3, the V gene TRBV15; 7 bases agree with TRBD2. The CDR3 totals 15 residues. The germline CDR1 and CDR2 sequences are LNHNV and YYDKDF (reference sequence). With V trimmed by 7 bases and J by 7 bases, 14 bases remained unmatched.

This chain joins TRBV7-2 and TRBJ2-3; TRBD1 matches at 8 bases. The CDR3 consists of 16 residues. CDR1 is SGHTA, CDR2 FQGNSA, per germline. The J segment lost 4 bases and the V segment lost 5 bases, leaving 11 bases of the junction unmatched. The CDR3 DNA is TGTGCCAGCAGCCCACAGGGGGACAGGAGATCAGATACGCAGTATTTT. Its protein is CASSPQGDRRSDTQYF.

This clonotype was counted only a few times. The V gene is TRBV28, the J gene TRBJ2-7; a weak D match, TRBD2 (5 bases). CDR1 is MDHEN, CDR2 SYDVKM, per germline. The V gene lost 5 bases and the J gene lost 3 bases, with 17 bases spanning the gap. The CDR3 loop spans 15 amino acids. CDR3: CASSPLSYRDYEQYF. CDR3 DNA sequence: TGTGCCAGCAGTCCCCTGAGTTATCGGGACTACGAGCAGTACTTC.

The DNA for the CDR3 is TGTGCCAGCTGCCAGGGGTTTCTTCTCACCTTC. Translating it yields CASCQGFLLTF. The chain has TRBV6-2 or TRBV6-3 and TRBJ1-2; D possibly corresponds to TRBD1 (6 bases). Germline CDR1 reads MNHEY; CDR2 reads SVGEGT. Deletions cut 8 bases from V and 13 bases from J, with 17 bases between. The CDR3 has 11 residues.

The J gene is TRBJ2-5, the V gene TRBV19, with 7 nucleotides matching TRBD1. V lost 5 bases to trimming and J lost 1 base; unmatched junction nucleotides: 10. CDR3 length: 16 amino acids. Germline CDR1 and CDR2: LNHDA and SQIVND (reference sequence). The CDR3 DNA reads as TGTGCCAGTAGTCCACGGACAGGACCCCTCCAAGAGACCCAGTACTTC. This translates into CASSPRTGPLQETQYF.

This clonotype was seen more than once but under ten times. The chain has TRBV29-1 and TRBJ2-7; D uncertain. Germline CDR1 SQVTM, CDR2 ANQGSEA. The V and J ends lost 6 bases and 7 bases respectively, with 10 bases between them. The CDR3 has 10 amino acids. CDR3 DNA sequence: TGCAGCGTGAGAGTGGGAGAGCAGTACTTC. Protein product: CSVRVGEQYF.

In DNA, the CDR3 is TGTGCCAGCAGCGACGGGGGCGCGTTTGGCTACACCTTC. Amino acid sequence: CASSDGGAFGYTF. The chain joins TRBV9 to TRBJ1-2; D possibly corresponds to TRBD1 (6 bases). The CDR3 has 13 residues. Germline V gene lookup returns CDR1 SGDLS and CDR2 YYNGEE. V dropped 3 bases and J dropped 7 bases, with 13 bases sitting between them.

This clonotype has only one observation. The J gene is TRBJ2-3, the V gene TRBV7-2, with 7 bases aligning to TRBD1. The V gene's germline CDR1 is SGHTA and CDR2 FQGNSA. The CDR3 is 17 residues long. Trimming removed 5 bases from V and 3 bases from J; junction bases left unmatched: 14. The CDR3 sequence is CASSPVVGSRGTDTQYF. In DNA form, the CDR3 reads TGTGCCAGCAGCCCCGTGGTGGGAAGCAGGGGGACAGATACGCAGTATTTT.

For this clonotype: A single base separates this from a much larger clone, so it may be a read error. V usage is TRBV7-6 and J usage is TRBJ2-1, with D tentatively TRBD1 or TRBD2 (5 bases each). CDR3 length: 13 amino acids. Trimming cost V 5 bases and J 10 bases, with 15 bases left between them. Germline V gene data show CDR1 as SGHVS and CDR2 as FNYEAQ. DNA for the CDR3: TGTGCCAGCAGCCAAGACCGGGGCAAGGAGCAGTTCTTC. Translated: CASSQDRGKEQFF.